This is a list of T cell receptor beta chains from one sample in a study of post-analysis software for immune sequencing data. A single record per CDR3 protein comes from TCRdb applying MiXCR to the PCR reads. The sample includes about 800,000 distinct CDR3 sequences, roughly 27% seen only once; the top ten take 0.56%. The specimen was blood. The receptor source for this set is a girl aged 5-17 years with multiple sclerosis. Both conserved end residues are part of each CDR3. A D gene is named only where the DNA matches it firmly. For some rows the clone size is stated as once, few or many, or as a class when expanded; others skip it.

v_gene	abundance	d_gene	j_gene	CDR3aa	CDR3nt
TRBV2	few	TRBD1	TRBJ1-5	CASSPWGQGADQPQHF	TGTGCCAGCAGTCCATGGGGCCAGGGGGCGGATCAGCCCCAGCATTTT
TRBV28	few	TRBD1	TRBJ2-7	CASRETGVYEQYF	TGTGCCAGCAGGGAGACAGGGGTATACGAGCAGTACTTC
TRBV20-1	few	NA	TRBJ2-1	CSARDITGKAYNEQFF	TGCAGTGCTAGAGATATTACAGGGAAAGCCTACAATGAGCAGTTCTTC
TRBV6-4	few	TRBD2	TRBJ2-1	CASSDSTSRKYNEQFF	TGTGCCAGCAGTGACTCGACTAGCAGAAAATACAATGAGCAGTTCTTC
TRBV20-1	few	NA	TRBJ2-7	CSASPGHRSSYEQYF	TGCAGTGCTAGTCCGGGACACCGCAGTTCCTACGAGCAGTACTTC
TRBV6-2/TRBV6-3	NA	NA	TRBJ1-2	CASSSPRGYTF	TGTGCCAGCAGTTCCCCACGTGGCTACACCTTC
TRBV4-3	NA	TRBD1	TRBJ1-1	CAGSQNRGYPEAFF	TGCGCCGGCAGCCAGAACAGGGGATACCCTGAAGCTTTCTTT
TRBV7-2	NA	NA	TRBJ2-1	CASSFDRGKNNEQFF	TGTGCCAGCAGCTTCGATCGGGGAAAGAACAATGAGCAGTTCTTC
TRBV7-9	NA	NA	TRBJ1-1	CASSLGLGDIYGENTEAFF	TGTGCCAGCAGCTTAGGGTTGGGGGACATTTATGGGGAGAACACTGAAGCTTTCTTT
TRBV29-1	once	TRBD1	TRBJ2-5	CSVEWDRGMDEQYF	TGCAGCGTTGAGTGGGACAGGGGTATGGATGAGCAGTACTTC
TRBV28	NA	NA	TRBJ1-1	CGCGDLNTEAFF	TGTGGCTGTGGGGACCTGAACACTGAAGCTTTCTTT
TRBV6-2/TRBV6-3	NA	NA	TRBJ2-1	CASSFPSVLYEQFF	TGTGCCAGCAGTTTTCCCTCGGTTTTGTATGAGCAGTTCTTC
TRBV12-3/TRBV12-4	many	NA	TRBJ2-1	CASSGDSYNEQFF	TGTGCCAGCAGTGGGGACTCCTACAATGAGCAGTTCTTC
TRBV6-4	many	NA	TRBJ2-3	CASSDSGRGADTQYF	TGTGCCAGCAGTGACTCGGGCAGGGGTGCAGATACGCAGTATTTT
TRBV5-1	few	NA	TRBJ2-3	CASSLNGLGVTDTQYF	TGCGCCAGCAGCCTGAACGGTCTCGGCGTCACAGATACGCAGTATTTT
TRBV4-3	NA	TRBD1	TRBJ1-2	CASSTRAGQGDGYTF	TGCGCCAGCAGCACTCGTGCGGGACAGGGGGACGGCTACACCTTC
TRBV6-2/TRBV6-3	NA	TRBD1	TRBJ2-1	CASSRQGDNEQFF	TGTGCCAGCAGTCGACAGGGGGACAATGAGCAGTTCTTC